This is a list of T cell receptor beta chains from one sample in a study of vaccination and CD4 T cells after COVID-19. TCRdb fed the PCR reads into MiXCR, producing one record per CDR3 protein. The table shows about 24,000 distinct CDR3 sequences, with around 42% occurring only once. Which antigens these TCRs recognize remains unknown. Sequencing was performed on CD4+ T cells from blood, cultured in vitro, taken about 7 months after SARS-CoV-2 vaccination. All receptors come from a human donor who had recovered from COVID-19. The CDR3 runs from the conserved cysteine through the conserved F or W. The D gene is left open where the match is weak. The size entry is marked missing in some rows and otherwise reads once, few, many or a size class.

D	size	V	J	DNA	CDR3
.	.	TRBV29-1	TRBJ1-2	TGCAGCGTTGAATCAGGGTTAGGCTATGGCTACACCTTC	CSVESGLGYGYTF
.	.	TRBV10-3	TRBJ1-1	TGTGCCATCAGTGAGCCCACATTGAACACTGAAGCTTTCTTT	CAISEPTLNTEAFF
TRBD1	.	TRBV11-1	TRBJ2-3	TGTGCCAGCAGCTCCTCTCAGGGGGCGGTAGATACGCAGTATTTT	CASSSSQGAVDTQYF
.	few	TRBV7-3	TRBJ2-7	TGTGCCAGCAGCTTATATGGGGTCGTCGGATACGAGCAGTACTTC	CASSLYGVVGYEQYF
.	.	TRBV7-2	TRBJ2-3	TGTGCCAGCAGCTTCGGTGAATCCACAGATACGCAGTATTTT	CASSFGESTDTQYF
.	.	TRBV12-3/TRBV12-4	TRBJ2-5	TGTGCCAGCAGTTGGCAAGAGACCCAGTACTTC	CASSWQETQYF
.	few	TRBV21-1	TRBJ2-7	.	CASSKDWGLGSSYEQYF
TRBD2	few	TRBV20-1	TRBJ2-1	TGCAGTGCTTCCAAAGCGGGAGTCGGCAATGAGCAGTTCTTC	CSASKAGVGNEQFF
.	few	TRBV7-8	TRBJ1-5	TGTGCCAGCAGCTTATTCCAGCAGGACTATAGCAATCAGCCCCAGCATTTT	CASSLFQQDYSNQPQHF
TRBD2	few	TRBV28	TRBJ2-7	TGTGCCAGCAGCTCCCTGGGCGGGAGAGGCGAGCAGTACTTC	CASSSLGGRGEQYF
.	few	TRBV2	TRBJ1-5	TGTGCCAGCAGTGATACAGGGTCCCAGCATTTT	CASSDTGSQHF
.	.	TRBV5-4	TRBJ2-4	TGTGCCAGCAGCAGGGTTGAGGCCAAAAACATTCAGTACTTC	CASSRVEAKNIQYF
.	once	TRBV20-1	TRBJ1-1	TGCAGTGCTAGAGAGCTTACGACGAACACTGAAGCTTTCTTT	CSARELTTNTEAFF